This is a list of T cell receptor beta chains from one sample in a study of blood T cell repertoires in COVID-19. Profiled with immunoSEQ multiplex PCR; TCRdb holds only in-frame clones, not every one. Altogether roughly 86,000 clones are present, roughly 75% being singletons, with the ten largest covering 7.5% to 9.5%. The sample comprised peripheral blood. The receptors derive from a man in his fifties who had recovered from COVID-19. The CDR3 runs from the conserved cysteine through the conserved F or W.

V	J	CDR3
TRBV13	TRBJ2-1	CASSLASTSGRALGNEQFF
TRBV15	TRBJ1-6	CATSIRQGQNSPLHF
TRBV6-5	TRBJ2-7	CASSSLAGGFYEQYF
TRBV29-1	TRBJ1-5	CSVSTGQNQPQHF
TRBV18	TRBJ2-1	CASSPPGGLAGQNEQFF
TRBV16	TRBJ1-5	CASSLTGNQPQHF
TRBV28	TRBJ2-7	CASSLGQRYEQYF
TRBV6-6	TRBJ1-6	CASSFPPAGNSPLHF
TRBV2	TRBJ1-3	CASSEAGAVTSGNTIYF
TRBV10-3	TRBJ2-7	CATGLGYEQYF
TRBV6-4	TRBJ2-3	CASSKLAGGTDTQYF
TRBV4-3	TRBJ2-7	CASSQDRGLSYEQYF
TRBV6-2/TRBV6-3	TRBJ1-2	CASSPGTGPYGYTF
TRBV12-3/TRBV12-4	TRBJ2-7	CASSLGRGQGNF
TRBV5-1	TRBJ1-5	CASSLSGGNQPQHF
TRBV10-3	TRBJ1-1	CAISESRNTEAFF
TRBV19	TRBJ2-3	CASKAGGEITSTDTQYF
TRBV5-4	TRBJ1-1	CASSTGDRNTEAFF
TRBV7-9	TRBJ2-3	CASTVDRATDTQYF
TRBV7-8	TRBJ2-7	CASTTDTSYEQYF
TRBV7-3	TRBJ2-1	CASSREQGGGVNEQFF
TRBV7-9	TRBJ1-5	CASSLPTSNQPQHF
TRBV11-2	TRBJ1-2	CASNNSPGYGYTF
TRBV5-1	TRBJ2-3	CASSLDLAGPPGVYF
TRBV12-1	TRBJ1-3	CASSSVPGQGNSGNTIYF
TRBV9	TRBJ1-4	CASSVAPVQGRREKLFF